The 17 T cell receptor beta chains given below trace back to one sample, sequenced in a study of T cells expressing NK-cell markers. After re-calling the 5' RACE reads, TCRdb lists one entry per CDR3 protein, DNA absent. In total, the table holds hundreds of thousands of distinct CDR3 sequences. The specimen sequenced was blood T cells: a sorted CD56 or NKG2C T cell subset, CD4+ or CD8+ T cells, or bulk PBMC T cells (not recorded which). All receptors come from a man between 18 and 69 years old in good health.

This rearrangement joins TRBV4-1 to TRBJ2-5; TCRdb's D gene call, TRBD2, goes unchecked for lack of DNA. The germline CDR1 and CDR2 sequences are MGHRA and YSYEKL. CDR3 length: 16 amino acids. CDR3 in amino acids: CASSQASGGGQETQYF.

The V and J genes are TRBV7-8 and TRBJ2-3; TCRdb names TRBD2, which stays unverified in the absence of DNA. Germline assignment: CDR1 SGHVS and CDR2 FQNEAQ. The CDR3 spans 16 residues. CDR3 protein: CASSLDRGGRLDTQYF.

The chain links TRBV18 to TRBJ2-7; TCRdb outputs TRBD1, but without DNA this stays unchecked. The V gene's germline CDR1 is KGHSH and CDR2 LQKENI. The CDR3 contains 15 residues. The CDR3 reads CASSPPRGVPYEQYF.

The rearrangement joins TRBV20-1 to TRBJ1-6; TCRdb's assignment of TRBD1 cannot be checked, as there is no DNA. The CDR3 length is 17 residues. CDR1 and CDR2 (germline): DFQATT, SNEGSKA (reference sequence). CDR3 residues: CSAPSSPIQGLGSPLHF.

The V gene is TRBV27, the J gene TRBJ1-6. Germline V gene sequence: CDR1 MNHEY, CDR2 SMNVEV (reference sequence). This CDR3 comprises 16 residues. This CDR3 is CASSDWRLEADSPLHF.

The chain carries TRBV10-3 and TRBJ1-2; TCRdb's D call, TRBD1, is unchecked because there is no DNA. The germline gives CDR1 ENHRY, CDR2 SYGVKD. The CDR3 contains 13 residues. The CDR3 loop reads CAISLDSVRGYTF.

The chain has TRBV7-3 and TRBJ2-1; TCRdb returns TRBD1, unconfirmable since there is no DNA. This CDR3 has 15 residues. The germline CDR1 and CDR2 sequences are SGHTA and FQGTGA. The chain's CDR3 is CASSLPGQRNNEQFF. Complete variable domain (other parts from reference TRBV7-3 and TRBJ2-1): GAGVSQTPSNKVTEKGKYVELRCDPISGHTALYWYRQSLGQGPEFLIYFQGTGAADDSGLPNDRFFAVRPEGSVSTLKIQRTERGDSAVYLCASSLPGQRNNEQFFGPGTRLTVL.

V usage is TRBV3-1 and J usage is TRBJ2-7; checking the TCRdb D call of TRBD1 is not possible without DNA. The CDR3 is 14 amino acids. Germline V gene lookup returns CDR1 LGHDT and CDR2 YNNKEL (reference sequence). The CDR3 sequence is CASSQRGHTYEQYF.

This chain joins TRBV29-1 and TRBJ1-1. CDR3 length: 14 amino acids. Germline-derived CDR1 and CDR2 are SQVTM and ANQGSEA. The CDR3 loop reads CSVEGLRGGTEAFF.

The J gene is TRBJ2-7, the V gene TRBV12-3 or TRBV12-4. CDR3 length: 13 residues. CDR3 protein: CASTNSGVHEQYF.

This sequence joins TRBV5-1 and TRBJ1-2; TCRdb returns TRBD1, unconfirmable since there is no DNA. CDR3 size: 15 residues. Germline CDR1 and CDR2: SGHRS and YFSETQ. CDR3: CASVMGTGDTYGYTF.

The chain joins TRBV5-1 to TRBJ2-7; TCRdb's D call, TRBD2, is unchecked because there is no DNA. This CDR3 region has 15 residues. Germline loops: CDR1 SGHRS, CDR2 YFSETQ. The CDR3 loop reads CASSLSAGGTYEQYF.

The rearrangement uses TRBV7-9 and TRBJ1-2; the TCRdb D gene call, TRBD1, has no DNA to confirm it. The CDR3 spans 13 residues. CDR1 SEHNR and CDR2 FQNEAQ come from the germline V gene (reference sequence). CDR3 residues: CASSLARGYGYTF.

The rearrangement joins TRBV10-3 to TRBJ2-1. Germline values: CDR1 ENHRY, CDR2 SYGVKD. The CDR3 covers 12 residues. This CDR3 is CAISEWGREQFF.

This chain links TRBV29-1 with TRBJ1-5; TCRdb designates TRBD1, a call that cannot be tested without DNA. CDR1 and CDR2 from the germline V gene are SQVTM and ANQGSEA. The CDR3 has 15 residues. Here the CDR3 reads CSVGPGKGDNQPQHF.

The chain couples TRBV5-1 to TRBJ1-2; with no DNA, the TCRdb D assignment of TRBD1 cannot be verified. The CDR3 is 14 residues long. From germline, CDR1 is SGHRS and CDR2 YFSETQ. The CDR3 protein is CASSLHGTGYGYTF.

The gene calls are TRBV20-1 and TRBJ2-4; TCRdb returns TRBD2, unconfirmable since there is no DNA. The CDR3 contains 15 residues. Germline CDR1 and CDR2: DFQATT and SNEGSKA (reference sequence). The CDR3 protein is CSASRSGGAKNIQYF.